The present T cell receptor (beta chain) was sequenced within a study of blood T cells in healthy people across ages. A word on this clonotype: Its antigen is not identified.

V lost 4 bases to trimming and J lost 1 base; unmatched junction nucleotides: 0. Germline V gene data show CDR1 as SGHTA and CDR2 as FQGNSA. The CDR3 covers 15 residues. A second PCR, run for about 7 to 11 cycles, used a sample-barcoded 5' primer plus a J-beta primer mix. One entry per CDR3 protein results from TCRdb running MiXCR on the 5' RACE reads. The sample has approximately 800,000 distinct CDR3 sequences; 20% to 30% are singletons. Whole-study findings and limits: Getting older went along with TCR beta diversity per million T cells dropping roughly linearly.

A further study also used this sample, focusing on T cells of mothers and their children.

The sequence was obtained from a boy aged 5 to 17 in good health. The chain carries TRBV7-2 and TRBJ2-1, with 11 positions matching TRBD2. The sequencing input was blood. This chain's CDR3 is CASSSSGRSYNEQFF. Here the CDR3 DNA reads TGTGCCAGCAGCTCTAGCGGGAGGTCCTACAATGAGCAGTTCTTC.